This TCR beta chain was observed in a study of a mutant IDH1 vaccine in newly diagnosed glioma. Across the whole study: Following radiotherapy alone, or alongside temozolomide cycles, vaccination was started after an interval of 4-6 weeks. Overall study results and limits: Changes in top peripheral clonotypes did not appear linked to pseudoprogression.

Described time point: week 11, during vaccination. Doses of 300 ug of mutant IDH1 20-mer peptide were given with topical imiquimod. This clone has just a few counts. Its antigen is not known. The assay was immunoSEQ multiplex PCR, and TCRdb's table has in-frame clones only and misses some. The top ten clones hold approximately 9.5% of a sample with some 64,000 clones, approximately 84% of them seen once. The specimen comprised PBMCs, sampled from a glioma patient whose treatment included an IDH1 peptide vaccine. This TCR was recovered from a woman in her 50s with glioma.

The CDR3 DNA reads as TGTGCCAGCAGTTACCCGGGTACAGGGGTCACTGAAGCTTTCTTT. Translated: CASSYPGTGVTEAFF. The chain uses TRBV6-6 and TRBJ1-1; 7 nucleotides align to TRBD1. Germline V gene data show CDR1 as MNHNY and CDR2 as SVGAGI (reference sequence). With V trimmed by 2 bases and J by 4 bases, 7 bases remained unmatched. This CDR3 has 15 amino acids.